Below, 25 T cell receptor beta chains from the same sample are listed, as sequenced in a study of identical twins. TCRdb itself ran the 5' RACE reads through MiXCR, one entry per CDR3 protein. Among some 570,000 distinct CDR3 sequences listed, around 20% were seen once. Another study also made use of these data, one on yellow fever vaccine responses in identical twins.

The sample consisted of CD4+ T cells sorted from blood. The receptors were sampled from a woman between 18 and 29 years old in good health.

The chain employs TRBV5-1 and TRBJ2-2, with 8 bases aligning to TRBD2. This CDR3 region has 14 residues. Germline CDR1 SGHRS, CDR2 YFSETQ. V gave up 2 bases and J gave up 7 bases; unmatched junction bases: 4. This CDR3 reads CASSFGGANGELFF. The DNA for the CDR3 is TGCGCCAGCAGCTTCGGGGGGGCCAACGGGGAGCTGTTTTTT.

As DNA, the CDR3 is TGCAGTGCTAGATCTCCGAGCGGGATGAGCTCCTACGAGCAGTACGTC. It translates to CSARSPSGMSSYEQYV. V usage is TRBV20-1 and J usage is TRBJ2-7; 7 positions agree with TRBD2. The junction had 10 bases not matched to a gene; V was cut back by 2 bases and J by 0 bases. CDR1 and CDR2 from the germline V gene are DFQATT and SNEGSKA (reference sequence). The CDR3 is 16 residues long.

The CDR3 DNA follows: TGTGCCAGCAGTTTAGATAGATCCGGGGGCACAGATACGCAGTATTTT. Protein product: CASSLDRSGGTDTQYF. The chain couples TRBV12-3 or TRBV12-4 to TRBJ2-3; TRBD2 might be the D (5 bases). The CDR3 is 16 residues long. V was clipped by 1 base and J by 1 base, with 12 bases between them.

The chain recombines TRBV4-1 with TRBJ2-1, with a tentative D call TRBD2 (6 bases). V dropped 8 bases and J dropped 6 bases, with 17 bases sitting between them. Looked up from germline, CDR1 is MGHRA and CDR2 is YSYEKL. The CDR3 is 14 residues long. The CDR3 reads CASEGGGVSNEQFF. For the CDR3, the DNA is TGCGCCAGCGAGGGTGGCGGGGTAAGCAATGAGCAGTTCTTC.

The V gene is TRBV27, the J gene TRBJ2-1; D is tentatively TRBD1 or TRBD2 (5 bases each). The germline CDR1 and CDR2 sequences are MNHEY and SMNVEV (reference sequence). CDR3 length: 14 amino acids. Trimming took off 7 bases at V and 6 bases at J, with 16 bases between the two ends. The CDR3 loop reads CASMQGEGSNEQFF. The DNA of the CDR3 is TGTGCCAGCATGCAGGGTGAGGGATCCAATGAGCAGTTCTTC.

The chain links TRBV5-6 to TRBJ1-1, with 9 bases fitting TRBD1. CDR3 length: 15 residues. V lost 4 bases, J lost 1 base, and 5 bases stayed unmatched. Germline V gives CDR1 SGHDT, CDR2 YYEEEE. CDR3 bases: TGTGCCAGCAGCCCCGGGGACAGGGAGAACACTGAAGCTTTCTTT. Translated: CASSPGDRENTEAFF.

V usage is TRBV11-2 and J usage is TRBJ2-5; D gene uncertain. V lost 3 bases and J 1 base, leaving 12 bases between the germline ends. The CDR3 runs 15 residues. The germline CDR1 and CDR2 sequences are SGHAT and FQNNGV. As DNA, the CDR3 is TGTGCCAGCAGCTTCTCCCCCTCTACCCAAGAGACCCAGTACTTC. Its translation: CASSFSPSTQETQYF.

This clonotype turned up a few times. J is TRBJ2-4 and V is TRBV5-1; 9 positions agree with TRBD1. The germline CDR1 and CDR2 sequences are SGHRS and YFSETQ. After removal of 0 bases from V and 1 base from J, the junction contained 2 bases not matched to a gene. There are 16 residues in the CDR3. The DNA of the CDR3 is TGCGCCAGCAGCTTGGTTGGACAGGGGGCCAAAAACATTCAGTACTTC. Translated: CASSLVGQGAKNIQYF.

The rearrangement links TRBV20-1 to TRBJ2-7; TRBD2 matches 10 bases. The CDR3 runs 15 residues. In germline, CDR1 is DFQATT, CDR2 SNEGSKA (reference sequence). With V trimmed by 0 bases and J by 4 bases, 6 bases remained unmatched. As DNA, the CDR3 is TGCAGTGCTAGAGATCCCGCTAGCGGGGGTTACGAGCAGTACGTC. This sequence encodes CSARDPASGGYEQYV.

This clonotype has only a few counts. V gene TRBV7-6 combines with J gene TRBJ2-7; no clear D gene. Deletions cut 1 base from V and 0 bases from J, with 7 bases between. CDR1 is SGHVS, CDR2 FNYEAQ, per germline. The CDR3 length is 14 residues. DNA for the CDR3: TGTGCCAGCAGCTTAGTCACAGCCTCCTACGAGCAGTACTTC. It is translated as CASSLVTASYEQYF.

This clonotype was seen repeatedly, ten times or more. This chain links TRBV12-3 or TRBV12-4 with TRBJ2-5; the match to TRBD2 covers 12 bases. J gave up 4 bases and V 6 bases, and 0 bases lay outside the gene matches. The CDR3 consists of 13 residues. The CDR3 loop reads CASRLAGGETQYF. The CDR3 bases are TGTGCCAGCAGACTAGCGGGAGGAGAGACCCAGTACTTC.

CDR3 protein: CASSLWTSGPSGANVLTF. The CDR3, as DNA: TGTGCCAGCAGCCTCTGGACTAGCGGACCCTCTGGGGCCAACGTCCTGACTTTC. This chain uses TRBV7-3 with TRBJ2-6; 10 bases are a match to TRBD2. The CDR3 runs 18 residues. CDR1 and CDR2 from the germline V gene are SGHTA and FQGTGA. V shed 5 bases and J 0 bases; nucleotides not matched to a gene: 7.

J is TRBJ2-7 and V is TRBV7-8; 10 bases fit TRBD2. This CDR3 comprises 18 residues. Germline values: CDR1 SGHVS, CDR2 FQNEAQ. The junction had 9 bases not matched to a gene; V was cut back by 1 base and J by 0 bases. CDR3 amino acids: CASSLDTSGTSVSYEQYF. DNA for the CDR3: TGTGCCAGCAGCTTAGACACCTCCGGGACTAGCGTCTCCTACGAGCAGTACTTC.

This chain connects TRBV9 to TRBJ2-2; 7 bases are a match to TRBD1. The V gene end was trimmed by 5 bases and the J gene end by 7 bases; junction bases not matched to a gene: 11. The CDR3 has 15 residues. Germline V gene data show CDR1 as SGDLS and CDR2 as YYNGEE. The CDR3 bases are TGTGCCAGCAGTTTAACAGGGGAAACGGGCGGGGAGCTGTTTTTT. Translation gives CASSLTGETGGELFF.

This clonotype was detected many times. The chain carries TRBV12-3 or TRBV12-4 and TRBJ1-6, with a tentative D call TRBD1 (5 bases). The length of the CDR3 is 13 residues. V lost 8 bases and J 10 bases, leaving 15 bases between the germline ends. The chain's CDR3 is CASGSQGYSPLHF. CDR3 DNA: TGTGCCAGCGGGAGTCAGGGATACTCACCCCTCCACTTT.

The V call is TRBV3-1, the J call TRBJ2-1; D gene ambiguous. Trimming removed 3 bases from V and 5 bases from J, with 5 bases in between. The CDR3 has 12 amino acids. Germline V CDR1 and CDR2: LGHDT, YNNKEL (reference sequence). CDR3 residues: CASSQTDNEQFF. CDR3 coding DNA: TGTGCCAGCAGCCAGACTGACAATGAGCAGTTCTTC.

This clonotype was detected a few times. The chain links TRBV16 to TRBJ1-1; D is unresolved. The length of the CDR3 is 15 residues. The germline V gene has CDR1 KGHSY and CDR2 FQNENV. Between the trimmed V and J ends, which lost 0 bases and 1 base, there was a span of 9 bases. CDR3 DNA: TGTGCCAGCAGCCAATCATGGTCGGGGAACACTGAAGCTTTCTTT. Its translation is CASSQSWSGNTEAFF.

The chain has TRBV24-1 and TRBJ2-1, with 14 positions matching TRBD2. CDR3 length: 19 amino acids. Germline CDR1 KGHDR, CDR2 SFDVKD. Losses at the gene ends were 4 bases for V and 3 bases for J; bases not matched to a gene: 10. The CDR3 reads CATSEMGLAGVFGYNEQFF. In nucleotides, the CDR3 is TGTGCCACCAGTGAAATGGGACTAGCGGGAGTTTTTGGCTACAATGAGCAGTTCTTC.

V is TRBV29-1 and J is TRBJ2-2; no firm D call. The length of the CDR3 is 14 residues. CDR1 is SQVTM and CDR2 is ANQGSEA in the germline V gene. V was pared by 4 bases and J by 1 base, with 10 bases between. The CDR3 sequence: CSVAPTLNTGELFF. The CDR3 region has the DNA TGCAGCGTTGCTCCAACCTTGAACACCGGGGAGCTGTTTTTT.

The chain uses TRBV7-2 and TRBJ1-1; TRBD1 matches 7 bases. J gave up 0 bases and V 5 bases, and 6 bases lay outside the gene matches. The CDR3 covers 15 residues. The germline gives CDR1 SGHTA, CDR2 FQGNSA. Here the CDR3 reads CASSRQGLMNTEAFF. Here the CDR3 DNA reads TGTGCCAGCAGCCGACAGGGATTAATGAACACTGAAGCTTTCTTT.

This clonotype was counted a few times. CDR3 in DNA: TGTGCCAGCAGCACGGCGAGCGGGAGATCCTACAATGAGCAGTTCTTC. Encoded protein: CASSTASGRSYNEQFF. The chain employs TRBV7-3 and TRBJ2-1, with 8 nucleotides matching TRBD2. The CDR3 contains 16 residues. V gave up 5 bases and J gave up 1 base; unmatched junction bases: 7. Germline CDR1 and CDR2: SGHTA and FQGTGA.

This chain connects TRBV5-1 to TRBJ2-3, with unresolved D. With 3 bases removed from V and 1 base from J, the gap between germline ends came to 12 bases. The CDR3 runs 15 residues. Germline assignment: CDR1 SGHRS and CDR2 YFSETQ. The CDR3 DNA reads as TGCGCCAGCAGCTCCCGGAGAAGGGGCACAGATACGCAGTATTTT. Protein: CASSSRRRGTDTQYF.

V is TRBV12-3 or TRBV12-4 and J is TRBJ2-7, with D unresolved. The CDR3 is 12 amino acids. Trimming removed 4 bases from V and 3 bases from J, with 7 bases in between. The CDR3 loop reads CASSSDFYEQYV. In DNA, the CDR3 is TGTGCCAGCAGTTCAGACTTCTACGAGCAGTACGTC.

CDR3 DNA: TGTGCCAGCAGCTTGACGACAACGGGGGGTGGTGAGCAGTTCTTC. Amino acids: CASSLTTTGGGEQFF. The rearrangement uses TRBV5-6 and TRBJ2-1; 7 nucleotides match TRBD2. The CDR3 runs to 15 residues. The V segment lost 1 base and the J segment 9 bases; nucleotides outside the gene matches: 10. The germline gives CDR1 SGHDT, CDR2 YYEEEE.

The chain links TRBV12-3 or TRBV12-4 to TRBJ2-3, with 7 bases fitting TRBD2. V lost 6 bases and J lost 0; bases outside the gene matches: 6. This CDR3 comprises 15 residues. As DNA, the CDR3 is TGTGCCAGCAGGGATGAGCGGGGTAGCACAGATACGCAGTATTTT. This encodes CASRDERGSTDTQYF.